This entry describes one T cell receptor (beta chain). It has no known antigen specificity. No quality values exist for individual bases; no much larger clone is one base distant. Reading from cysteine to phenylalanine, the CDR3 counts 17 amino acids. The only DNA kept is the CDR3, 51 bases in frame from the first base. Via the germline V gene, CDR1 is SNHLY and CDR2 FYNNEI. The junction carries 22 bases between V and J, which are trimmed by 6 bases and 4 bases respectively. The source of the sample is a study of blood T cell repertoires in COVID-19 (dated by TCRdb to about 2020). Turning to the overall study: Samples from collaborators originated in the United States, Italy and Spain and spanned both the acute and convalescent phases of COVID-19. The prospective study material was composed of cDNA or gDNA derived from T cells, B-cell-depleted T cells, or PBMCs. The dataset comprised deeply sampled blood TCRbeta repertoires from subjects exposed to, actively infected with, or recovered from COVID-19. The repertoires were made available in a free public database intended to serve as a resource for research on the immune response to SARS-CoV-2. Samples were obtained from the ongoing ImmuneRACE study (first 160 participants) and from 1,254 subjects provided by 6 global collaborators. Sample metadata almost always included a de-identified subject ID, COVID-19 status, age in years and sex. Where HLA class I and class II types were available, the types were taken from metadata supplied by the sample provider, not from assay-based typing.

TCRbeta CDR3 regions were amplified from genomic DNA using the immunoSEQ Assay, a bias-controlled multiplex PCR. As for how the authors treated the data: Nucleated cell counts per sample were estimated from amplification of reference gene primers within the assay. To quantify the absolute abundance of each unique TCRbeta CDR3 rearrangement, sequence reads were collapsed and filtered. Productive Simpson clonality was computed per sample as the square root of Simpson's diversity index over productive rearrangements. TCRdb re-hosts the immuneACCESS table, in-frame sequences only. Its copies lack some clones; in the studies checked, an unresolved V gene accounts for under half of them, and the cause for the rest is not known. V and J calls and clone size come straight from that table; D and trimming were deduced from the DNA. In all, the sample holds some 91,000 clones, and 70% to 85% of those were seen once. In total, the top ten clones hold over 6.5% of the sample.

The investigation overall reported the following: The amount of clinical and demographic metadata varied by source and participant and was provided uncurated.

Collaborating institutions collected whole blood in K2EDTA tubes following their own protocols. Collaborator samples were shipped for TCRbeta analysis as frozen whole blood, isolated PBMCs, or DNA extracted from either sample type. The clonotype comes from a man between 65 and 80 years old with acute or convalescent COVID-19. The chain joins TRBV2 to TRBJ2-1; matching of 5 bases hints at TRBD1 as the D gene. Sequences were obtained from peripheral blood. The DNA is TGTGCCAGCAGCTTTTCAGGCAGCCAGGGCCCTTACAATGAGCAGTTCTTC. Translated, it gives CASSFSGSQGPYNEQFF. Supplemented by the reference TRBV2 and TRBJ2-1 proteins around the CDR3, the complete variable domain is EPEVTQTPSHQVTQMGQEVILRCVPISNHLYFYWYRQILGQKVEFLVSFYNNEISEKSEIFDDQFSVERPDGSNFTLKIRSTKLEDSAMYFCASSFSGSQGPYNEQFFGPGTRLTVL.